The 17 T cell receptor beta chains reported below all come from one sample, sequenced in a study of T cells in women clearing cervical HPV infection (dated by TCRdb to about 2018). Library construction relied on the immunoSEQ multiplex PCR assay. What TCRdb holds here is the immuneACCESS table cut down to in-frame rearrangements. Part of the clones is not present; checked against another copy, under half of the missing clones reflect an unresolved V gene, and the others are unexplained. This sample's table contains fewer than 50,000 clones. Of the sample, 6.5% to 8.5% falls within the top ten clones. The sequenced material came from blood buffy coat. The receptors come from a woman aged 18 to 69 with a cervical HPV16 infection that either progressed to CIN3+ or cleared (not recorded which).

About this clone: The missing CDR3 end, 3 residues past where the read stops, is filled in from the germline J gene. This rearrangement joins TRBV2 to TRBJ1-1; D not certain. Deletions cut 6 bases from V and 7 bases from J, with 15 bases between. CDR3 length equals 13 residues. Germline CDR1 and CDR2: SNHLY and FYNNEI. CDR3 DNA, as far as it was read: TGTGCCAGCAGCTATTTAAGTTCTAATGAA. It yields the protein CASSYLSSNE. The whole CDR3 reads CASSYLSSNEAFF.

With respect to this clone: The read is 3 residues too short to cover the CDR3 end, so that end is filled in from the germline J gene. This chain joins TRBV2 and TRBJ2-1, with 12 positions matching TRBD2. The CDR3 sequence is 15 residues long. V dropped 4 bases and J dropped 9; count of bases not matched to a gene: 7. Germline assignment: CDR1 SNHLY and CDR2 FYNNEI. The sequenced part of the CDR3 DNA is TGTGCCAGCAGTGGCAGGACTAGCGGGGCGGGTGAG. The encoded protein is CASSGRTSGAGE. The CDR3 in its entirety is CASSGRTSGAGEQFF.

Comments on this clone: The sequence runs out 3 residues before the end of the CDR3; the remainder is reconstructed from the germline J gene. This chain uses TRBV7-3 with TRBJ2-1, with TRBD2 matching 7 bases. In germline, CDR1 is SGHTA, CDR2 FQGTGA. This CDR3 has 15 residues. V lost 0 bases, J lost 7 bases, and 6 bases stayed unmatched. The DNA read from the CDR3 is TGTGCCAGCAGCTTAACGTCTAGCGGAACTAATGAG. Protein product: CASSLTSSGTNE. In full, the CDR3 reads CASSLTSSGTNEQFF.

About this clone itself: The CDR3 extends 3 residues past the end of the read, so its final part is completed from the germline J gene. This sequence joins TRBV19 and TRBJ1-2, with D possibly TRBD1 on 6 matching bases. Germline CDR1 LNHDA, CDR2 SQIVND (reference sequence). The CDR3 has 13 amino acids. The CDR3 is CASSIVQGSGYTF. CDR3 DNA, as far as it was read: TGTGCCAGTAGTATAGTCCAGGGGAGCGGC.

On this clone: The read finishes 3 residues shy of the CDR3 end, and the germline J gene is used to complete it. The chain combines TRBV5-1 with TRBJ2-5, with 10 bases identical to TRBD2. CDR3 size: 17 residues. Germline-derived CDR1 and CDR2 are SGHRS and YFSETQ. V was clipped by 4 bases and J by 1 base; unmatched bases: 10. CDR3 sequence: CASSSGPSGSGQETQYF. The sequenced part of the CDR3 DNA is TGCGCCAGCAGCAGTGGACCTAGCGGGAGCGGCCAAGAGACC.

Notes on this clone: The read halts 3 residues ahead of the CDR3 end, with the missing end drawn from the germline J gene. The chain couples TRBV7-9 to TRBJ2-1, with D maybe TRBD2 (6 bases). The CDR3 consists of 15 residues. Trimming removed 5 bases at V and 9 bases at J, with 20 bases between. The germline V gene encodes CDR1 SEHNR and CDR2 FQNEAQ (reference sequence). The CDR3 spells CASSPQAGPEVEQFF. Incomplete CDR3 DNA: TGTGCCAGCAGCCCTCAAGCGGGCCCGGAGGTTGAG.

Worth noting for this clone: The missing CDR3 end, 3 residues past where the read stops, is filled in from the germline J gene. V and J are TRBV20-1 and TRBJ1-2; the D gene is possibly TRBD1 (5 bases). The CDR3 consists of 10 residues. CDR1 is DFQATT, CDR2 SNEGSKA, per germline (reference sequence). The sequenced CDR3 bases are TGCAGTGCTGCCGACAGAGGC. As protein: CSAADRG. The entire CDR3 is CSAADRGYTF.

Concerning this clone itself: The read comes to an end 3 residues before the CDR3 does, leaving the germline J gene to fill in the end. This chain connects TRBV6-2 or TRBV6-3 to TRBJ2-5; TRBD1 matches at 9 bases. The V gene end was trimmed by 5 bases and the J gene end by 3 bases; junction bases not matched to a gene: 10. The CDR3 covers 16 residues. Germline V CDR1 and CDR2: MNHEY, SVGEGT. CDR3 DNA, as far as it was read: TGTGCCAGCAGTCCCGGAACAGGGACAGGGAAAGAGACC. This gives the protein CASSPGTGTGKET. The entire CDR3 is CASSPGTGTGKETQYF.

With regard to this clone: The CDR3 extends 3 residues past the end of the read, so its final part is completed from the germline J gene. The gene calls are TRBV2 and TRBJ2-5, with 11 bases that match TRBD2. The CDR3 has 16 amino acids. Germline CDR1 is SNHLY and CDR2 is FYNNEI. V lost 3 bases, J lost 4 bases, and 7 bases stayed unmatched. CDR3 residues: CASSERLAGGGETQYF. The DNA read from the CDR3 is TGTGCCAGCAGTGAGCGGCTAGCGGGGGGCGGAGAGACC. Drawing the rest from reference TRBV2 and TRBJ2-5, the complete variable domain is EPEVTQTPSHQVTQMGQEVILRCVPISNHLYFYWYRQILGQKVEFLVSFYNNEISEKSEIFDDQFSVERPDGSNFTLKIRSTKLEDSAMYFCASSERLAGGGETQYFGPGTRLLVL.

To note about this clone: Read data end 3 residues before the CDR3 end; the end is taken from the germline J gene. The chain combines TRBV7-2 with TRBJ2-3; tentative D call: TRBD1 (5 bases). The CDR3 consists of 14 residues. Germline values: CDR1 SGHTA, CDR2 FQGNSA. V lost 5 bases, J lost 3 bases, and 12 bases lay in between. The DNA read from the CDR3 is TGTGCCAGCAGCCAAACCGACAGTACAGATACG. Translating gives CASSQTDSTDT. The entire CDR3 reads CASSQTDSTDTQYF. Full variable domain (missing parts from reference TRBV7-2 and TRBJ2-3): GAGVSQSPSNKVTEKGKDVELRCDPISGHTALYWYRQSLGQGLEFLIYFQGNSAPDKSGLPSDRFSAERTGGSVSTLTIQRTQQEDSAVYLCASSQTDSTDTQYFGPGTRLTVL.

Regarding this clone: The read ends 3 residues shy of where the CDR3 ends; the end is completed using the germline J gene. V is TRBV6-1 and J is TRBJ1-3, with D possibly matching TRBD1 (5 bases). The CDR3 is made up of 15 amino acids. V lost 5 bases and J lost 1, with 12 bases in between. Per the germline V gene, CDR1 is MNHNS and CDR2 is SASEGT. CDR3 region: CASSQDSTSGNTIYF. CDR3 DNA (partial): TGTGCCAGCAGTCAAGACAGTACTTCTGGAAACACC.

About this clone: The missing CDR3 end, 3 residues past where the read stops, is filled in from the germline J gene. This rearrangement joins TRBV12-5 to TRBJ2-7, with 8 positions matching TRBD1. CDR1 LGHNT and CDR2 FRNRAP come from the germline V gene. CDR3 length equals 15 residues. The V segment lost 4 bases and the J segment 1 base; nucleotides outside the gene matches: 6. CDR3 protein: CASGSPDRVSYEQYF. CDR3 DNA (partial): TGTGCTAGTGGTTCCCCGGACAGGGTTTCCTACGAG. Combining the CDR3 with reference TRBV12-5 and TRBJ2-7 gives the whole variable domain DARVTQTPRHKVTEMGQEVTMRCQPILGHNTVFWYRQTMMQGLELLAYFRNRAPLDDSGMPKDRFSAEMPDATLATLKIQPSEPRDSAVYFCASGSPDRVSYEQYFGPGTRLTVT.

Comment on this clone: The read ends 3 residues before the CDR3 terminus; that terminus is restored from the germline J gene. This chain uses TRBV20-1 with TRBJ2-3; D uncertain. Trimming left V 6 bases short and J 0 bases short, with 13 bases between. The CDR3 is 14 amino acids. Germline lookup yields CDR1 DFQATT and CDR2 SNEGSKA (reference sequence). The CDR3 sequence: CSARIQPSTDTQYF. The covered CDR3 bases are TGCAGTGCCCGAATACAGCCGAGCACAGATACG.

For this clone: Read coverage stops 3 residues before the CDR3 terminus; the germline J gene supplies the remainder. The chain couples TRBV20-1 to TRBJ2-5; weak D call: TRBD1 (6 bases). CDR1 and CDR2 from the germline V gene are DFQATT and SNEGSKA (reference sequence). CDR3 length: 13 residues. The germline V and J ends were trimmed by 3 bases and 1 base, with 9 bases remaining between them. The CDR3 protein is CSASAGAQETQYF. The DNA read from the CDR3 is TGCAGTGCTAGTGCAGGGGCCCAAGAGACC.

With respect to this clone: The read halts 3 residues ahead of the CDR3 end, with the missing end drawn from the germline J gene. The chain employs TRBV5-1 and TRBJ2-7; 10 positions match TRBD1. The CDR3 is made up of 12 amino acids. The junction had 2 bases not matched to a gene; V was cut back by 7 bases and J by 4 bases. Germline loops: CDR1 SGHRS, CDR2 YFSETQ. The DNA read from the CDR3 is TGCGCCAGCGGGGGACAGGGGTACGAG. Protein sequence: CASGGQGYE. The whole CDR3 sequence is CASGGQGYEQYF. The full variable domain, completed using reference TRBV5-1 and TRBJ2-7, is KAGVTQTPRYLIKTRGQQVTLSCSPISGHRSVSWYQQTPGQGLQFLFEYFSETQRNKGNFPGRFSGRQFSNSRSEMNVSTLELGDSALYLCASGGQGYEQYFGPGTRLTVT.

Note on this clone: From the germline J gene comes the end of the CDR3, since the read stops 3 residues before it. Different DNA sequences within this sample yield the same CDR3. The chain recombines TRBV5-6 with TRBJ1-1; tentatively, D is TRBD1 (5 bases). V lost 0 bases, J lost 6 bases, and 12 bases lay in between. This CDR3 has 14 amino acids. Germline values: CDR1 SGHDT, CDR2 YYEEEE. The CDR3 DNA, read in part, is TGTGCCAGCAGCTTGGTTCGGGGGTTGGCTGAA. This translates into CASSLVRGLAE. The full CDR3 protein reads CASSLVRGLAEAFF.

About this clone: The sequenced fragment ends 3 residues before the CDR3 boundary, so the rest is inferred from the germline J gene. This chain joins TRBV19 and TRBJ2-6; no definite D call. Germline CDR1 is LNHDA and CDR2 is SQIVND (reference sequence). The CDR3 consists of 15 residues. Trimming shortened V by 6 bases and J by 3 bases, and 12 bases separated the two germline ends. This chain's CDR3 is CASSRRDFGANVLTF. The covered CDR3 bases are TGTGCCAGTAGCCGTCGCGATTTTGGGGCCAACGTC.